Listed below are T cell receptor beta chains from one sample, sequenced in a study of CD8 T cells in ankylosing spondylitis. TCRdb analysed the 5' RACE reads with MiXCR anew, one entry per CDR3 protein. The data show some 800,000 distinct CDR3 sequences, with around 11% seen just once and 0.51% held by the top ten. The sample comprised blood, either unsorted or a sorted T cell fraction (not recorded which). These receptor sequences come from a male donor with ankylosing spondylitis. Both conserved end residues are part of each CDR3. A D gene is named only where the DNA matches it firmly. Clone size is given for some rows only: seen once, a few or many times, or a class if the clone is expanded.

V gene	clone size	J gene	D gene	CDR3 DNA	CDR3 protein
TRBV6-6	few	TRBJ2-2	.	TGTGCCAGCCAGGGCTCCTACACCGGGGAGCTGTTTTTT	CASQGSYTGELFF
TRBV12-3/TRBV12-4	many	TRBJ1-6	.	TGTGCCAGCAGCCCCGTCCTAGATTCACCCCTCCACTTT	CASSPVLDSPLHF
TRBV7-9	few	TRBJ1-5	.	TGTGCCAGCAGCTTAGCAGGCGGGGGTAGCAATCAGCCCCAGCATTTT	CASSLAGGGSNQPQHF
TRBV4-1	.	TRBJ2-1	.	TGCGCCAGCAGCCAAGATCTAGCTAGGACCGGACCCAGTGAGCAGTTCTTC	CASSQDLARTGPSEQFF
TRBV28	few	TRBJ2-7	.	TGTGCCAGCAGTGCGGATCGCCCAAGTTACGAGCAGTACTTC	CASSADRPSYEQYF
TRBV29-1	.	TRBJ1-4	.	TGCAGCGTTGCGGGCTTTGCAACTAATGAAAAACTGTTTTTT	CSVAGFATNEKLFF
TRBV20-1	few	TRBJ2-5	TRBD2	TGCAGTCCATCACCTGGGAGGGCTGAGACCCAGTACTTC	CSPSPGRAETQYF
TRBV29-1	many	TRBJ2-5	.	TGCAGCGTTGTAGGCCCGGGGCAAGAGACCCAGTACTTC	CSVVGPGQETQYF
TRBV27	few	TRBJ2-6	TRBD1	TGTGCCAGCAGTCGGGACAGGGGCCTCTCTGGGGCCAACGTCCTGACTTTC	CASSRDRGLSGANVLTF
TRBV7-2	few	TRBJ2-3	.	TGTGCCAGCAGCCTCATGAGCAGGGGCGGATATTTT	CASSLMSRGGYF
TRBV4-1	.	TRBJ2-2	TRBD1	TGCGCCAGCAGCCAAGTCGTGACAGGGAAAACCGGGGAGCTGTTTTTT	CASSQVVTGKTGELFF
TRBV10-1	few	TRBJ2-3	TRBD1	TGCGCCAGCAGTTATGGGACAGGGGGAGATACGCAGTATTTT	CASSYGTGGDTQYF
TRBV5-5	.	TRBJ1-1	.	TGTGCCAGCAGCTTGACAAGGGTGGAGAGGGGAGCTTTCTTT	CASSLTRVERGAFF
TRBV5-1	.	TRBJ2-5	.	TGCGCCAGCGGGCCTCGGCAGCTCCAAGAGACCCAGTACTTC	CASGPRQLQETQYF
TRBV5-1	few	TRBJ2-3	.	TGCGCCAGCAGCTTGTTCAGAAGCACAGATACGCAGTATTTT	CASSLFRSTDTQYF
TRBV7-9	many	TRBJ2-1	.	TGTGCCAGCAGACCCAGACTGGGGCCAATCAATGAGCAGTTCTTC	CASRPRLGPINEQFF
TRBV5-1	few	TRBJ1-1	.	TGCGCCAGCAGCTTGGTGTCAGGGTGGAACACTGAAGCTTTCTTT	CASSLVSGWNTEAFF
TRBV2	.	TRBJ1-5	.	TGTGCCAGCAAGGGGAATAGCAATCAGCCCCAGCATTTT	CASKGNSNQPQHF
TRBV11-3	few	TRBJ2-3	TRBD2	TGTGCCAGCAGCTTAGCCCTCGCTAGCGGGGGTACAGATACGCAGTATTTT	CASSLALASGGTDTQYF
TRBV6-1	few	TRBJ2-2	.	TGTGCCAGCAGACAGTGGGGGGACACCGGGGAGCTGTTTTTT	CASRQWGDTGELFF
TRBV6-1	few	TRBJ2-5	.	TGTGCCAGCAGTCTTGGCTTGCAGCAGACCCAGTACTTC	CASSLGLQQTQYF
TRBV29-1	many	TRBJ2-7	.	TGCAGCGTTGATACGGGTTACGAGCAGTACTTC	CSVDTGYEQYF
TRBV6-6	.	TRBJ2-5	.	TGTGCCAGCAACCTCAGGTACCAAGAGACCCAGTACTTC	CASNLRYQETQYF
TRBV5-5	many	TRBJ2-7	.	TGTGCCAGCAGCCTCGGAGGGGTTGGAAGCGAGCAGTACTTC	CASSLGGVGSEQYF
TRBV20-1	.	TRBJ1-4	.	TGCAGTGCTAGTAGAGTCCGGGGAGAAAAACTGTTTTTT	CSASRVRGEKLFF
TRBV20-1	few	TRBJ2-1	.	TGCAGTGCTTCCGGGACGAGGAAGAACAATGAGCAGTTCTTC	CSASGTRKNNEQFF
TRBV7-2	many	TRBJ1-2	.	TGTGCCAGCAGCCATCAGGGCACGGGTGGCTATGGCTACACCTTC	CASSHQGTGGYGYTF
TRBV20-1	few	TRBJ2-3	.	TGCAGTGCTACCTACCAGGGGATCCGAGATACGCAGTATTTT	CSATYQGIRDTQYF
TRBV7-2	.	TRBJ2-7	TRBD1	TGTGCCAGCAGCCGAGACAGGGGCCTGGACGAGCAGTACTTC	CASSRDRGLDEQYF
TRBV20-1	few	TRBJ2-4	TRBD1	TGCAGTGCTAGAGCGGCAGGGGGTTCTAGAAACATTCAGTACTTC	CSARAAGGSRNIQYF
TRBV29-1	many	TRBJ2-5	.	TGCAGCGTTGAAGATCACCGGGAACAAGAGACCCAGTACTTC	CSVEDHREQETQYF
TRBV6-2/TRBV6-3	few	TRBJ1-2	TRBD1	TGTGCCAGCAGTTACGGCAGGGGGCCGTTTGGCTACACCTTC	CASSYGRGPFGYTF
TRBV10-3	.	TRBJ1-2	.	TGTGCCATCAGTGAGGGGAATGTCGGCTACACCTTC	CAISEGNVGYTF
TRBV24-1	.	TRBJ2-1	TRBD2	TGTGCCACCAGTGATCCCGGACTAGCAGCCTACAATGAGCAGTTCTTC	CATSDPGLAAYNEQFF
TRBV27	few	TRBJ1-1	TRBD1	TGTGCCAGCAGCCCCTGGGAGGGGGCGAGGAACACTGAAGCTTTCTTT	CASSPWEGARNTEAFF
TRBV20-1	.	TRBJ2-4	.	TGCAGTGCCGCGTGGGCAGCCCGAGTAGCCAAAAACATTCAGTACTTC	CSAAWAARVAKNIQYF
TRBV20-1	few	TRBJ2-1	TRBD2	TGCAGTGCTAGAGTTAAGGGCCGGAGCGGGATGTCCTACAATGAGCAGTTCTTC	CSARVKGRSGMSYNEQFF